This TCR beta chain was identified during a study of T cell responses to AZD1222 COVID-19 vaccine. General observations from the study: Seropositive AZD1222 recipients at baseline numbered only five or six. No day 14 peak samples; only post-peak repertoires were characterized. Clonal diversity was possibly underestimated; the donors were predominantly white British and more often female. The breadth and depth of Spike-specific TCRs increased once two AZD1222 doses had been given.

The CDR3 has 14 amino acids. Trimming removed 5 bases at V and 3 bases at J, with 11 bases between. Germline assignment: CDR1 KGHSH and CDR2 LQKENI. With respect to this clone: As yet, its antigen is unknown.

Repertoires were generated with immunoSEQ multiplex PCR, while TCRdb's copy carries only in-frame clones and drops some. The sample carries 85,000 to 130,000 clones, more than 85% recorded once. Sequencing used peripheral blood, obtained on day 0 of AZD1222 vaccination. The TCR sequence derives from an adult in good health. The chain recombines TRBV18 with TRBJ2-1; weak D call: TRBD1 (6 bases). DNA for the CDR3: TGTGCCAGCTCAATCCGGGACAACTACAATGAGCAGTTCTTC. Amino acid sequence: CASSIRDNYNEQFF. Complete variable domain (other parts from reference TRBV18 and TRBJ2-1): NAGVMQNPRHLVRRRGQEARLRCSPMKGHSHVYWYRQLPEEGLKFMVYLQKENIIDESGMPKERFSAEFPKEGPSILRIQQVVRGDSAAYFCASSIRDNYNEQFFGPGTRLTVL.